The 9 T cell receptor beta chains in this list originate from one sample, sequenced in a study of CD8+ T cells in alopecia areata. After isolation, RNA underwent reverse transcription to generate cDNA as the sequencing template. TCRdb keeps only in-frame clones here, not all; method: immunoSEQ multiplex PCR. The table includes 80,000 to 100,000 clones, 44% detected once. The treatment here: oral pan-JAK inhibitor, 5-10 mg twice daily. The sequences come from CD8+ T cells sorted from blood, collected at week 24, from a patient treated with tofacitinib. These receptors were taken from a human donor with alopecia areata.

The chain joins TRBV28 to TRBJ1-5; D gene uncertain. The CDR3 spans 14 residues. The germline V gene has CDR1 MDHEN and CDR2 SYDVKM. V was clipped by 4 bases and J by 0 bases, with 7 bases between them. CDR3 protein: CASSSGASNQPQHF. As DNA, the CDR3 is TGTGCCAGCAGTTCAGGAGCTAGCAATCAGCCCCAGCATTTT.

This clone was detected once. V usage is TRBV7-9 and J usage is TRBJ2-7; 11 nucleotides align to TRBD2. Germline V lookup: CDR1 SEHNR, CDR2 FQNEAQ (reference sequence). V was clipped by 5 bases and J by 2 bases; unmatched bases: 5. The CDR3 contains 15 residues. The CDR3 spells CASSRPGLAAYEQYF. CDR3 bases: TGTGCCAGCAGCCGCCCGGGACTAGCGGCCTACGAGCAGTACTTC. The full variable domain, with the rest looked up from reference TRBV7-9 and TRBJ2-7, is DTGVSQNPRHKITKRGQNVTFRCDPISEHNRLYWYRQTLGQGPEFLTYFQNEAQLEKSRLLSDRFSAERPKGSFSTLEIQRTEQGDSAMYLCASSRPGLAAYEQYFGPGTRLTVT.

The V gene is TRBV21-1, the J gene TRBJ2-2; the table's D call of TRBD1 was not tested on the DNA. TRBV21-1 is a pseudogene locus. There are 16 residues in the CDR3. The CDR3 reads CASSNLTGGDGGELFF. The CDR3, as DNA: TGTGCCAGCAGCAACCTAACAGGGGGAGATGGCGGGGAGCTGTTTTTT.

V and J are TRBV9 and TRBJ2-4; D tentatively fits TRBD1 or TRBD2 (5 bases each). Trimming removed 7 bases from V and 5 bases from J, with 16 bases in between. From germline, CDR1 is SGDLS and CDR2 YYNGEE. The length of the CDR3 is 14 residues. DNA of the CDR3: TGTGCCAGCTCAGCGTATGGGACCCAAAACATTCAGTACTTC. Translation: CASSAYGTQNIQYF.

This rearrangement joins TRBV9 to TRBJ2-1; 7 nucleotides agree with TRBD2. V was pared by 4 bases and J by 8 bases, with 6 bases of the junction left unmatched. The length of the CDR3 is 13 residues. Germline values: CDR1 SGDLS, CDR2 YYNGEE. The CDR3 is CASSTWTSHEQFF. The CDR3 coding sequence is TGTGCCAGCAGCACCTGGACTAGTCATGAGCAGTTCTTC.

This sequence joins TRBV19 and TRBJ2-3; a weak D match, TRBD2 (5 bases). The CDR3 is made up of 13 amino acids. From germline, CDR1 is LNHDA and CDR2 SQIVND (reference sequence). Between the trimmed V and J ends, which lost 7 bases and 0 bases, there was a span of 8 bases. CDR3 nucleotides: TGTGCCAGTAACGAGGGTAGCACAGATACGCAGTATTTT. Protein sequence: CASNEGSTDTQYF.

For the CDR3, the DNA is TGTGCCAGCAGCGTAGACCCCTTCTACGAGCAGTACTTC. Protein product: CASSVDPFYEQYF. The genes are TRBV9 and TRBJ2-7; D remains ambiguous. Per germline, CDR1 SGDLS and CDR2 YYNGEE. With 0 bases removed from V and 3 bases from J, the gap between germline ends came to 7 bases. The CDR3 spans 13 residues.

This clone has just a few counts. The rearrangement joins TRBV29-1 to TRBJ1-1; 7 bases fit TRBD1. Germline CDR1 is SQVTM and CDR2 is ANQGSEA. The CDR3 loop spans 12 amino acids. The V and J ends lost 7 bases and 1 base, in that order; junction bases with no gene match: 3. The CDR3, as DNA: TGCAGCGGATGGACAGGGAACACTGAAGCTTTCTTT. This encodes CSGWTGNTEAFF.

The rearrangement uses TRBV30 and TRBJ1-1; D gene unclear. This CDR3 spans 13 amino acids. The germline CDR1 and CDR2 sequences are GTSNPN and SVGIG (reference sequence). V lost 8 bases and J lost 2, with 15 bases in between. The CDR3 loop reads CAQSRVTNTEAFF. The DNA for the CDR3 is TGTGCCCAAAGTCGGGTTACTAACACTGAAGCTTTCTTT.